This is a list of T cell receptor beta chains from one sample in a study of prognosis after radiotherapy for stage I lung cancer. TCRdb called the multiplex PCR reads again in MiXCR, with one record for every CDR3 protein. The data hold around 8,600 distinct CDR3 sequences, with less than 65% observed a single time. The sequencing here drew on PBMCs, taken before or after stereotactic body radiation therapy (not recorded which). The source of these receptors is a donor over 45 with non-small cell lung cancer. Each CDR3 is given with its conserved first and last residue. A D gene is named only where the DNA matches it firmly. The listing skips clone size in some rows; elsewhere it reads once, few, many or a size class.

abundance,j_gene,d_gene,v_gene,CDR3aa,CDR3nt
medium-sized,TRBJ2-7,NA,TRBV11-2,CASSPLARRGVYEQYF,TGTGCCAGCAGCCCGCTGGCCCGCAGGGGGGTTTACGAGCAGTACTTC
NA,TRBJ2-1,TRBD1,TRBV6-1,CASSQTGGVGRENNEQFF,TGTGCCAGCAGTCAAACAGGGGGCGTTGGGAGGGAAAACAATGAGCAGTTCTTC
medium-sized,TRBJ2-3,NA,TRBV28,CASGSTGLGLHADTQYF,TGTGCCAGCGGATCTACAGGGCTTGGCCTTCACGCAGATACGCAGTATTTT
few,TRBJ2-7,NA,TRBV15,CATSRDWGEAQYF,TGTGCCACCAGCAGAGATTGGGGGGAAGCGCAGTACTTC
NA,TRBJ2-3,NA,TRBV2,CASSAIGPADTQYF,TGTGCCAGCAGTGCCATCGGGCCCGCAGATACGCAGTATTTT
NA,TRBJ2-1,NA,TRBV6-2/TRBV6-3,CASSPKRSSYNEQFF,TGTGCCAGCAGTCCAAAGCGGAGCTCCTACAATGAGCAGTTCTTC
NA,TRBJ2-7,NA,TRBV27,CASSFGWAGEQYF,TGTGCCAGCAGTTTTGGGTGGGCTGGCGAGCAGTACTTC
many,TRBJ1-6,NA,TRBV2,CASRGTGRGNSPLHF,TGTGCCAGCAGGGGGACGGGGAGAGGGAATTCACCCCTCCACTTT
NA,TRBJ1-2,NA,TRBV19,CASSMHDYGYTF,TGTGCCAGTAGTATGCACGACTATGGCTACACCTTC
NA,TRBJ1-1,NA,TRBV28,CASSLAGARGTEAFF,TGTGCCAGCAGTCTAGCAGGGGCAAGGGGGACTGAAGCTTTCTTT
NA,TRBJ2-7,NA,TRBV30,CAWSVNGKFYEQYF,TGTGCCTGGAGTGTAAACGGGAAGTTCTACGAGCAGTACTTC
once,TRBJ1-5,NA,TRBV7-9,CASSSSGFGNQPQHF,TGTGCCAGCAGCTCATCAGGGTTTGGCAATCAGCCCCAGCATTTT
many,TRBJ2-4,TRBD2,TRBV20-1,CSARPGRGAPAKNIQYF,TGCAGTGCTAGGCCCGGGCGGGGGGCGCCGGCCAAAAACATTCAGTACTTC
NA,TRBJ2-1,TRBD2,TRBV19,CASSIDTGGNEQFF,TGTGCCAGTAGTATAGATACCGGGGGGAATGAGCAGTTCTTC
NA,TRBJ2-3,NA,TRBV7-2,CASSLADSDTQYF,TGTGCCAGCAGCTTAGCGGATTCAGATACGCAGTATTTT
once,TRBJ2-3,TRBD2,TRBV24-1,CATSDPKLAGVGYTQYF,TGTGCCACCAGTGACCCAAAACTAGCGGGGGTGGGATATACGCAGTATTTT
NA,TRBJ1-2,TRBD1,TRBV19,CASSTWDRARDGYGYTF,TGTGCCAGTAGTACTTGGGACAGGGCCCGGGATGGCTATGGCTACACCTTC
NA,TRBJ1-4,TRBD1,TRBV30,CAWAKTGGNEKLFF,TGTGCCTGGGCCAAGACAGGGGGAAATGAAAAACTGTTTTTT
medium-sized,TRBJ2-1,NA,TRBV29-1,CSVSLVGPNEQFF,TGCAGCGTTAGTCTAGTCGGGCCCAATGAGCAGTTCTTC
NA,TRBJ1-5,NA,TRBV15,CATITMENQPQHF,TGTGCCACCATCACCATGGAAAATCAGCCCCAGCATTTT
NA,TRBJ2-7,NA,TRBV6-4,CASSYSQSWSSYEQYF,TGTGCCAGCAGTTACTCGCAGTCGTGGAGCTCCTACGAGCAGTACTTC
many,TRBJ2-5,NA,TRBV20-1,CSASQQPLETQYF,TGCAGTGCTAGTCAGCAGCCGCTGGAGACCCAGTACTTC